The 14 T cell receptor beta chains below all came from one sample that was sequenced in a study of T-cell reconstitution after alpha-beta-depleted transplantation in children. For TCRbeta, the library was prepared with unique molecular identifiers. MiXCR was run by TCRdb on the PCR reads, yielding one entry per CDR3 protein. The sample comprises about 610,000 distinct CDR3 sequences, roughly a tenth of which are singletons, and about 4.3% rests with the top ten. This material consisted of PBMCs from the stem cell graft donor, taken from the stem cell graft. The receptor source for this set is a human donor who donated a stem cell graft to a child with acute myeloid leukemia.

This clonotype came up many times. This sequence joins TRBV12-3 or TRBV12-4 and TRBJ2-3; D gene ambiguous. V lost 6 bases to trimming and J lost 4 bases, with 11 bases between them. The CDR3 has 13 amino acids. For the CDR3, the DNA is TGTGCCAGCAGGGTCACTGCGGCAGATACGCAGTATTTT. Its translation: CASRVTAADTQYF.

The gene calls are TRBV15 and TRBJ2-1; D is unresolved. V was shortened by 3 bases and J by 0 bases, with 9 bases between the two germline ends. The CDR3 consists of 15 residues. CDR1 and CDR2 from the germline V gene are LNHNV and YYDKDF (reference sequence). DNA of the CDR3: TGTGCCACCAGCAGCTCGAAAAGCTCCTACAATGAGCAGTTCTTC. It is translated as CATSSSKSSYNEQFF.

The chain has TRBV6-5 and TRBJ2-7; D perhaps matches TRBD1 (6 bases). Trimming removed 2 bases from V and 2 bases from J, with 13 bases in between. The CDR3 is made up of 15 amino acids. Germline-derived CDR1 and CDR2 are MNHEY and SVGAGI. The CDR3 nucleotides read TGTGCCAGCAGTTACAAGGGGGTAGACCCCTACGAGCAGTACTTC. Protein sequence: CASSYKGVDPYEQYF.

This chain links TRBV5-5 with TRBJ2-1; the match to TRBD2 covers 9 bases. V trimming: 5 bases; J trimming: 2 bases; junction bases outside the gene matches: 14. Germline-derived CDR1 and CDR2 are SGHKS and YYEKEE (reference sequence). The CDR3 is 18 residues long. CDR3 nucleotides: TGTGCCAGCAGTACCCTCGCCCATAGCGGGAGAACCTACAATGAGCAGTTCTTC. Translated: CASSTLAHSGRTYNEQFF.

The genes are TRBV21-1 and TRBJ2-2; the table names TRBD2, a call not compared with the DNA. TRBV21-1 is recorded as a pseudogene. There are 15 residues in the CDR3. The CDR3 region is CASSSGTSNTGELFF. CDR3 coding DNA: TGTGCCAGCAGCTCAGGGACTAGCAACACCGGGGAGCTGTTTTTT.

This clonotype was seen a few times. The chain links TRBV29-1 to TRBJ2-5; a possible D gene is TRBD1 (5 bases). The germline V gene encodes CDR1 SQVTM and CDR2 ANQGSEA. There are 14 residues in the CDR3. Trimming pared 5 bases from V and 4 bases from J, leaving 17 bases between. CDR3 DNA: TGCAGCGTTCTCCGCCAGGGTTTAAGAGAGACCCAGTACTTC. It is translated as CSVLRQGLRETQYF. Full variable domain (rest looked up from reference TRBV29-1 and TRBJ2-5): SAVISQKPSRDICQRGTSLTIQCQVDSQVTMMFWYRQQPGQSLTLIATANQGSEATYESGFVIDKFPISRPNLTFSTLTVSNMSPEDSSIYLCSVLRQGLRETQYFGPGTRLLVL.

The V call is TRBV6-5, the J call TRBJ2-2; no clear D gene. The CDR3 is made up of 13 amino acids. V was trimmed by 4 bases and J by 4 bases, leaving 7 bases between them. The germline gives CDR1 MNHEY, CDR2 SVGAGI. The CDR3 DNA sequence: TGTGCCAGCAGTTGGCCGGGCACCGGGGAGCTGTTTTTT. Translated: CASSWPGTGELFF.

Ten or more counts support this clonotype. The CDR3 is CASSLLFTSGRARTNNEQFF. CDR3 DNA: TGTGCCAGCAGTTTACTTTTCACTAGCGGGCGAGCTCGAACCAACAATGAGCAGTTCTTC. The gene calls are TRBV12-3 or TRBV12-4 and TRBJ2-1, with 9 nucleotides matching TRBD2. The CDR3 consists of 20 residues. Unmatched junction bases numbered 19, after V lost 2 bases and J lost 5 bases.

In this sample, this clonotype turned up a few times. The chain is built from TRBV7-3 and TRBJ2-3; no clear D gene. With 6 bases removed from V and 0 bases from J, the gap between germline ends came to 13 bases. Germline assignment: CDR1 SGHTA and CDR2 FQGTGA. This CDR3 comprises 15 residues. The CDR3 region has the DNA TGTGCCAGCAGAGAGAGCCCTATTAGCACAGATACGCAGTATTTT. Translating it yields CASRESPISTDTQYF.

This rearrangement joins TRBV28 to TRBJ1-2; D not certain. This CDR3 has 11 amino acids. Trimming pared 8 bases from V and 7 bases from J, leaving 11 bases between. Germline V lookup: CDR1 MDHEN, CDR2 SYDVKM. CDR3 amino acids: CASQQRGGYTF. CDR3 coding DNA: TGTGCCAGCCAACAACGGGGTGGCTACACCTTC.

This rearrangement joins TRBV5-1 to TRBJ2-3; D assignment may be TRBD1 or TRBD2 (5 bases each). Trimming left V 0 bases short and J 3 bases short, with 14 bases between. The CDR3 runs to 16 residues. CDR1 and CDR2 from the germline V gene are SGHRS and YFSETQ. The CDR3 bases are TGCGCCAGCAGCTTGGAGGTAGCGAAGGGGACAGATACGCAGTATTTT. Residues: CASSLEVAKGTDTQYF.

The sample holds a few counts of this clonotype. The chain uses TRBV21-1 and TRBJ2-1; the D segment call TRBD1 is taken from the table without a DNA check. TRBV21-1 is given as a pseudogene. The CDR3 runs 15 residues. CDR3 sequence: CASSNLGAPKDEQFF. CDR3 nucleotides: TGTGCCAGCAGCAACTTAGGGGCCCCCAAGGATGAGCAGTTCTTC.

V and J are TRBV20-1 and TRBJ2-1; a weak D match, TRBD1 (5 bases). V lost 5 bases and J 7 bases, leaving 18 bases between the germline ends. CDR1 and CDR2 (germline): DFQATT, SNEGSKA (reference sequence). The CDR3 length is 14 residues. In nucleotides, the CDR3 is TGCAGTGCTGGCCTTAGGGGCCTGAGTAATGAGCAGTTCTTC. Its translation: CSAGLRGLSNEQFF.

About this clonotype: A much larger clone lies one base from this, so it may be a read error. The V and J genes are TRBV20-1 and TRBJ2-4; TRBD2 matches at 8 bases. Germline CDR1 and CDR2: DFQATT and SNEGSKA (reference sequence). This CDR3 region has 16 residues. CDR3 amino acids: CSAIISGSLAKNVQYF. DNA of the CDR3: TGCAGTGCTATAATCAGCGGGAGCTTAGCCAAAAACGTTCAGTACTTC.